Given below is one T cell receptor beta chain in context. The antigen it recognizes is unknown. A far larger clone is only one base removed, so a read error is likely. The data were obtained in a study of kidney transplant recipient with SARS-CoV-2 infection (dated by TCRdb to 2020 to 2023). The CDR3 holds 14 amino acids from the cysteine to the phenylalanine. The read is trimmed to its CDR3 DNA, 42 bases read in frame from base 1. The CDR1 and CDR2 encoded by the germline V gene are MNHEY and SVGAGI. The sample's time point, from its label and the paper: pre-pandemic baseline sample and day 111 after first positive SARS-CoV-2 test. Data came from an Illumina MiSeq. Profiling of the peripheral T cell repertoire targeted human TCRbeta genes. The paper's processing steps were these. Differential clonotype abundance was tested with beta-binomial modelling to account for variability over time. Clonotypes that had expanded were screened against the ImmuneCODE reference database of SARS-CoV-2-associated TCRs and mapped onto regions of the viral genome. Additional repertoire analyses examined TRBV gene usage, CDR3 length, CDR3 amino acid overlap between time points, distributions of clonotype abundance, and Jaccard similarity. TCRdb reprocessed the public reads (quality trimming at Q25 with fastp, clone calling with MiXCR) and kept in-frame beta chains. When rows share a CDR3 protein, they turn into one entry using the most common DNA and genes. The V and J calls and clone size come from TCRdb's table, not from the authors' own analysis. This sample is represented by approximately 240,000 distinct CDR3 sequences; under 35% of them were singletons. The ten largest clones represent under 7.5% of the sample.

In this chain, TRBV6-5 is recombined with TRBJ1-1; TRBD1 matches 7 bases in the middle. Near its end, the DNA agrees better with TRBJ1-6, so the J call may be wrong. Material: a blood sample, obtained at baseline and on roughly day 120 from a kidney transplant recipient. The receptor comes from a male patient aged 25-45 years who had COVID-19 and was a kidney transplant recipient. After a transplant, certain T cells may trace back to the graft donor. The CDR3 in this case is CASGPQGEASPLHF. DNA sequence: TGTGCCAGCGGTCCCCAGGGGGAAGCCTCACCCCTCCACTTT.